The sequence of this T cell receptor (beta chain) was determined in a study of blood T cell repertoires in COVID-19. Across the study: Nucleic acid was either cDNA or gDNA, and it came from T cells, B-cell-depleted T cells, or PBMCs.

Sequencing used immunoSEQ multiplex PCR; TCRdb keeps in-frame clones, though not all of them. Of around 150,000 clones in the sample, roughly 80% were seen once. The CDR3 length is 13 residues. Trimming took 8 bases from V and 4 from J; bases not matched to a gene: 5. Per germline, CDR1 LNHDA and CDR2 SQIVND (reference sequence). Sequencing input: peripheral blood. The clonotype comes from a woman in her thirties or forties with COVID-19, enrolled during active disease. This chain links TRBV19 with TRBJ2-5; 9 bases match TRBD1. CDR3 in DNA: TGTGCCAGTGGGACAGGGATAGGAGAGACCCAGTACTTC. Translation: CASGTGIGETQYF. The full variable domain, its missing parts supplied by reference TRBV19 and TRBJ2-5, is DGGITQSPKYLFRKEGQNVTLSCEQNLNHDAMYWYRQDPGQGLRLIYYSQIVNDFQKGDIAEGYSVSREKKESFPLTVTSAQKNPTAFYLCASGTGIGETQYFGPGTRLLVL.